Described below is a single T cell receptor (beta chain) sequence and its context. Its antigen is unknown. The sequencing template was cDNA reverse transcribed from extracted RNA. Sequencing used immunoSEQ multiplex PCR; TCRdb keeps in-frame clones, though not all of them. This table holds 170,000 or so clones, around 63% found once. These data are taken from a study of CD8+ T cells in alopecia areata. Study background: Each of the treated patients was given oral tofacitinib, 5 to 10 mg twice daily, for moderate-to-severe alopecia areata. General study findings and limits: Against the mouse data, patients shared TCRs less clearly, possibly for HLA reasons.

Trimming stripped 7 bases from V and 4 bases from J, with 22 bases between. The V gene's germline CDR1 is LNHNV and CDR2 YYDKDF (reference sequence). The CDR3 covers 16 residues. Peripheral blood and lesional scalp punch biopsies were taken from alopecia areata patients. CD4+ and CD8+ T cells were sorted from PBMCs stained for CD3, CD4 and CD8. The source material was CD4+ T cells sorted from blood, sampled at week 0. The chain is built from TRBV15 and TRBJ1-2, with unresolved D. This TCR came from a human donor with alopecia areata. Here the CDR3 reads CATTISTRGLGYGYTF. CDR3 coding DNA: TGTGCCACCACCATCTCTACCCGGGGATTGGGCTATGGCTACACCTTC.